This T cell receptor beta chain was sequenced during a study of blood T cell repertoires in COVID-19. Trimming took 5 bases from V and 1 from J, leaving 8 bases between them. Per the germline V gene, CDR1 is SGHAT and CDR2 is FQNNGV. The CDR3 length is 13 residues. TCRdb's copy holds only in-frame clones and misses some; the assay was immunoSEQ multiplex PCR. The data contain about 160,000 clones, about 86% of them singletons. Concerning this clone itself: A clone one base away is much larger, so this may be a read error.

Sequenced input: PBMCs or T cells enriched from blood (not recorded which). The V gene is TRBV11-2, the J gene TRBJ1-1; the D gene is possibly TRBD1 (5 bases). This sequence was found in a woman aged 45 to 65 in a cohort exposed to, infected with or recovered from COVID-19 (not recorded which). DNA of the CDR3: TGTGCCAGCAGCCCTACAGGGAACACTGAAGCTTTCTTT. Protein product: CASSPTGNTEAFF.